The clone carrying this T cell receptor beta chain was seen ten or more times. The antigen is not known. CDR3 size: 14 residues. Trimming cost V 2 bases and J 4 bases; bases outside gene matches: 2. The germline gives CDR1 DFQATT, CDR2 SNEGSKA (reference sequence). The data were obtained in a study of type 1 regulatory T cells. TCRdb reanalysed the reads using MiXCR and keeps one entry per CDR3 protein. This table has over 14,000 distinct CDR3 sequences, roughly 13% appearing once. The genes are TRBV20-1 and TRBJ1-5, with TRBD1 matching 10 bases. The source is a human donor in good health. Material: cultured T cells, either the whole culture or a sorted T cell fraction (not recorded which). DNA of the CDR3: TGCAGTGCTAGAATGGGACAGGGGAATCAGCCCCAGCATTTT. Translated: CSARMGQGNQPQHF.